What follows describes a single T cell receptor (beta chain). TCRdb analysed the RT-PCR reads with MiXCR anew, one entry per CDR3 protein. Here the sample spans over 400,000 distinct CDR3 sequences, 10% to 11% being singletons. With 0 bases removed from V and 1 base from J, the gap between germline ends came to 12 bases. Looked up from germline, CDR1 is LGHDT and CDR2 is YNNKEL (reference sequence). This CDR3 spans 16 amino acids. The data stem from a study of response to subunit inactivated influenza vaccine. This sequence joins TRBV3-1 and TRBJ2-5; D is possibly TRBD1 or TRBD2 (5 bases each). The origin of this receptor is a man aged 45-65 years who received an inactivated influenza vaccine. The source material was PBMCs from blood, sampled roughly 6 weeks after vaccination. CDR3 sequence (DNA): TGTGCCAGCAGCCAAGAATTGGGGGTAATCCAAGAGACCCAGTACTTC. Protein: CASSQELGVIQETQYF.